This T cell receptor (beta chain) was sequenced during a study of tumor-infiltrating lymphocytes in primary liver carcinoma (dated by TCRdb to 2017 to 2019). About the full investigation: Between late 2015 and early 2016, roughly 5 patients in China with histopathologically diagnosed primary liver carcinoma had their tumors surgically resected. Tumors of the five patients were stage T1-T3 N0M0 with maximum diameters of roughly 4 to 11 cm. Hepatocellular carcinoma (four) or combined HCC and intrahepatic cholangiocarcinoma (one) was present in the five patients, who were three men and two women aged 30 to 69 years. Across five regions of each liver tumor, along with adjacent normal tissue and blood, the study brought together TCRbeta repertoire sequencing, expression microarrays and whole-exome sequencing. Roughly 3.5 to 8 million productive TCRbeta reads were obtained per sample, and no significant difference in read depth was found between tissue types. A total of 35 or so specimens from 5 patients underwent TCRbeta repertoire sequencing, comprising around 25 tumor regions, 5 adjacent noncancerous liver tissues and 5 peripheral blood samples. High reproducibility was observed for the technical replicate repertoires, with mean shared-clone rates around 0.9 and correlation coefficients above 0.95.

A note on this clonotype: Its target antigen remains unknown. Because it lacks the conserved phenylalanine or tryptophan at the end, this CDR3 is likely a read error.

A constant-region primer and ProtoScript II reverse transcriptase were used to reverse-transcribe TCRbeta-specific cDNA from roughly 0.5 ug total RNA. TCRbeta libraries were built with three nested multiplex PCR rounds, a slightly modified ARM-PCR procedure. Sample barcodes and Illumina adapters were added in a final 25-cycle PCR using Deep VentR polymerase. Before sequencing, amplicons between 200 and 500 bp were purified from gel using a QIAquick gel extraction kit. An Illumina HiSeq 2500 was used to sequence the TCRbeta amplicons with 250-bp paired-end reads. Concerning the study's data processing: Trimmomatic v0.33 was used to quality-trim the reads, and FLASH v1.2.11 was used to merge paired reads so that full CDR3 sequences could be recovered. V, D and J germline segments were assigned to the rearranged TCRbeta sequences by MiGEC v1.2.1b. Clonotype statistics and Shannon-Wiener diversity indices were computed with VDJtools v1.0.0. Except for diversity analysis, only each sample's 250 most abundant clonotypes were used in subsequent analyses to reduce sampling bias. The public reads were quality trimmed at Q25 with fastp and then assembled into clones with MiXCR by TCRdb, keeping productive beta chains. A single entry per CDR3 protein holds the most common genes and DNA from its merged rows. The V and J calls here are based on TCRdb, not the publication. The sample includes approximately 340,000 distinct CDR3 sequences, with 65% observed a single time. About 6.5% of the sample is in the top ten clones.

Blood RNA was extracted from unsorted whole blood using TRIzol reagent, and germline DNA was obtained with the DNeasy Blood & Tissue kit. At the time of sampling, the patients were treatment-naive and had chronic HBV infection. Before surgery, about 3.9 milliliters of peripheral blood were drawn into K2EDTA tubes. Study-level results and caveats: The study included only a few patients, and the authors note findings should be validated in a larger study. Compared with blood, tumors had a significantly larger share of the repertoire taken up by the top 250 clones (p = 0.039). Bulk unsorted samples precluded comparing CD4+ and CD8+ T cell repertoires. Because sequencing covered only the TCR beta chain and unpaired alpha chains were not captured, true repertoire diversity is likely underestimated. Repertoire overlap was found to be higher between tumor regions (mean approximately 35%) than between tumor-adjacent (approximately 17%) or tumor-blood (around 15%) pairs, consistent with antigen-driven expansion.

Sequencing input: peripheral blood. This receptor was obtained from a man aged 35 to 55 with primary liver carcinoma and hepatitis B virus infection.

At the DNA level, the sequence is TGTGCCAGCAGCTCAGTAGCGTACACAGGGGAGCTGTTTTTA. This encodes CASSSVAYTGELFL. The rearrangement joined TRBV11-1 to TRBJ2-2; matching of 5 bases hints at TRBD2 as the D gene. CDR1 and CDR2 (SGHAT, FQDESV) derive from the germline V gene (reference sequence). The CDR3 region is 14 residues in length, termini included. CDR3 DNA only is kept here, 42 bases in frame from base 1.